This TCR beta chain was sequenced in a study of blood T cells in healthy people across ages. CDR1 is MNHEY, CDR2 SVGAGI, per germline. The CDR3 extends over 11 amino acids. The donors, aged about 6 to 95, were healthy Caucasians from Russia. Notes on the study in general: Diversity was higher, and naive CD4+ cells more numerous, in long-lived donors than in aged donors.

Comments on this clonotype: Antigen unknown. The junction departs from the called germline gene at one end, perhaps through a read error.

For the second PCR, which ran for about 7 to 12 cycles, a sample-barcoded 5' primer and a J-beta primer mix were used. From the 5' RACE reads, TCRdb called clonotypes with MiXCR, one entry per CDR3 protein. The sample lists 850,000 to 1,000,000 distinct CDR3 sequences; roughly 52% were seen once. The sequenced sample consisted of blood. This sequence was found in a young man in good health. The genes are TRBV6-5 and TRBJ2-7; D is perhaps TRBD2 (6 bases). The CDR3 DNA reads TGTGCCACCGGGAGAACCTACGTGCAGTACTTC. Amino acid sequence: CATGRTYVQYF.